This T cell receptor beta chain derives from a study of T cells after yellow fever vaccination. Study findings and constraints: By day 5 rather than day 15, the secondary response had peaked, though it was weaker. Clonotype sharing between CD4 and CD8 compartments was small.

Generation of TCR cDNA used 5'RACE template switching (which added a universal primer site and UMIs). Using its own MiXCR run on the 5' RACE reads, TCRdb lists one record per CDR3 protein. This sample yields 130,000 or so distinct CDR3 sequences, of which 15% are seen a single time; 35% to 45% belongs to the top ten. This clonotype showed up just a few times. Its antigen remains unidentified. The CDR3 runs to 17 residues. Per the germline V gene, CDR1 is LGHNA and CDR2 is YSLEER. J lost 6 bases, V lost 0 bases, and 6 bases had no gene match. Material: CD8+ T cells sorted from PBMCs, obtained 5 days after the yellow fever booster vaccination. This sequence originates from a man aged 18 to 30 who received the YFV17D yellow fever vaccine. This sequence joins TRBV4-3 and TRBJ2-2; 11 positions agree with TRBD2. In DNA form, the CDR3 reads TGCGCCAGCAGCCAAGATCCGACTAGCGGGGCCCCCGGGGAGCTGTTTTTT. Its protein is CASSQDPTSGAPGELFF.